The 26 T cell receptor beta chains given below trace back to one sample, sequenced in a study of T cell responses to AZD1222 COVID-19 vaccine. The table came from immunoSEQ multiplex PCR; TCRdb's copy has only in-frame clones and leaves some out. Of some 180,000 clones listed, approximately 95% were seen once; the top ten hold under 1.1%. Sequencing used peripheral blood, obtained 28 days after the second dose of the MenACWY control vaccine. The receptors stem from an adult who received the MenACWY meningococcal vaccine as a control.

V gene TRBV3-1 (or the pseudogene TRBV3-2) combines with J gene TRBJ1-1; no clear D gene. Looked up from germline, CDR1 is LGHDT and CDR2 is YNNKEL (reference sequence). Trimming removed 5 bases from V and 3 bases from J, with 13 bases in between. The CDR3 is made up of 14 amino acids. The CDR3 DNA reads TGTGCCAGCAGCAATCCGCCCGAAGACACTGAAGCTTTCTTT. Protein product: CASSNPPEDTEAFF.

The V gene is TRBV11-3, the J gene TRBJ2-5; tentative D call: TRBD2 (7 bases). Trimming shortened V by 1 base and J by 4 bases, and 19 bases separated the two germline ends. Germline CDR1 and CDR2: SGHNT and YENEEA. CDR3 size: 17 residues. This CDR3 is CASSLAAGAYGGETQYF. CDR3 coding DNA: TGTGCCAGCAGCTTAGCCGCGGGGGCGTACGGGGGAGAGACCCAGTACTTC.

The DNA of the CDR3 is TGTGCCCTACGTGGAAACACCATATATTTT. Protein product: CALRGNTIYF. This chain links TRBV6-5 with TRBJ1-3; D remains unclear. Trimming shortened V by 11 bases and J by 3 bases, and 5 bases separated the two germline ends. Germline CDR1 and CDR2: MNHEY and SVGAGI. This CDR3 comprises 10 residues.

The chain couples TRBV19 to TRBJ1-4, with D unresolved. The CDR3 length is 15 residues. V was cut by 10 bases and J by 4 bases, with 19 bases left in between. Germline V gene data show CDR1 as LNHDA and CDR2 as SQIVND (reference sequence). The CDR3 region is CATLLRRADNEKLFF. CDR3 DNA sequence: TGTGCCACCCTACTACGAAGGGCCGATAATGAAAAACTGTTTTTT.

The chain links TRBV19 to TRBJ1-5, with 10 bases identical to TRBD1. This CDR3 contains 15 residues. The ends lost 3 bases at V and 7 bases at J; junction bases unmatched: 6. CDR1 and CDR2 from the germline V gene are LNHDA and SQIVND (reference sequence). Here the CDR3 DNA reads TGTGCCAGTAGTATGACAGGGGGCTGGGGGCAGCCCCAGCATTTT. It is translated as CASSMTGGWGQPQHF.

This clone was seen only once. This chain links TRBV5-1 with TRBJ1-1, with D unclear. V was shortened by 5 bases and J by 1 base, with 15 bases between the two germline ends. This CDR3 comprises 15 residues. Looked up from germline, CDR1 is SGHRS and CDR2 is YFSETQ. CDR3 residues: CASRISGVGNTEAFF. Here the CDR3 DNA reads TGCGCCAGCAGGATCAGCGGGGTTGGGAACACTGAAGCTTTCTTT. The full variable domain, with the rest looked up from reference TRBV5-1 and TRBJ1-1, is KAGVTQTPRYLIKTRGQQVTLSCSPISGHRSVSWYQQTPGQGLQFLFEYFSETQRNKGNFPGRFSGRQFSNSRSEMNVSTLELGDSALYLCASRISGVGNTEAFFGQGTRLTVV.

Note on this clone: This same CDR3 is encoded by further DNA sequences in the sample. The chain combines TRBV3-1 (or the pseudogene TRBV3-2) with TRBJ1-6; perhaps TRBD1 as D (6 bases). Trimming pared 1 base from V and 10 bases from J, leaving 11 bases between. The germline V gene encodes CDR1 LGHDT and CDR2 YNNKEL (reference sequence). CDR3 length equals 14 residues. The CDR3: CASSQVEGESPLHF. The CDR3 DNA follows: TGTGCCAGCAGCCAAGTTGAGGGGGAATCACCCCTCCACTTT.

This clone was recorded a few times. J is TRBJ2-1 and V is TRBV2; D ambiguous. CDR1 is SNHLY and CDR2 is FYNNEI in the germline V gene. The CDR3 runs 12 residues. Trimming pared 7 bases from V and 8 bases from J, leaving 12 bases between. As DNA, the CDR3 is TGTGCCAGCAACCTGTCTCCCTATGAGCAGTTCTTC. It codes for CASNLSPYEQFF.

Comments on this clone: The same CDR3 also results from other DNA sequences found in this sample. The chain uses TRBV7-8 and TRBJ1-6; D gene unclear. With 1 base removed from V and 0 bases from J, the gap between germline ends came to 7 bases. The CDR3 has 16 residues. Germline lookup yields CDR1 SGHVS and CDR2 FQNEAQ. CDR3 sequence: CASSLDGSSYNSPLHF. In nucleotides, the CDR3 is TGTGCCAGCAGCTTAGACGGAAGCTCCTATAATTCACCCCTCCACTTT.

The rearrangement links TRBV4-2 to TRBJ1-3, with a tentative D call TRBD1 (6 bases). The V end was cut by 4 bases, the J end by 2 bases, with 9 bases between. The CDR3 runs to 14 residues. Germline V CDR1 and CDR2: LGHNA, YNFKEQ. The CDR3 DNA sequence: TGTGCCAGCAGCCTTACAGGGACTGGAAACACCATATATTTT. This encodes CASSLTGTGNTIYF.

This sequence joins TRBV12-3 or TRBV12-4 and TRBJ1-2, with D possibly matching TRBD1 (5 bases). The CDR3 has 12 residues. V lost 3 bases, J lost 9 bases, and 11 bases lay in between. The CDR3 protein is CASSLGEVRYTF. CDR3 sequence (DNA): TGTGCCAGCAGTTTGGGGGAAGTCCGCTACACCTTC.

The chain uses TRBV28 and TRBJ1-2, with 9 bases aligning to TRBD1. Germline lookup yields CDR1 MDHEN and CDR2 SYDVKM. The CDR3 runs 12 residues. Unmatched junction bases numbered 9, after V lost 6 bases and J lost 13 bases. The CDR3 spells CASRGGQGGSTF. The CDR3 DNA follows: TGTGCCAGCAGGGGGGGACAGGGAGGAAGCACCTTC.

This clone occurred once. The gene calls are TRBV19 and TRBJ2-3; D is perhaps TRBD1 (5 bases). CDR1 and CDR2 (germline): LNHDA, SQIVND (reference sequence). The CDR3 loop spans 15 amino acids. Trimming took off 1 base at V and 3 bases at J, with 11 bases between the two ends. CDR3 sequence: CASSIVAGLTDTQYF. In nucleotides, the CDR3 is TGTGCCAGTAGTATAGTGGCAGGGTTGACAGATACGCAGTATTTT.

The CDR3 region is CSVEDEQTADTQYF. The CDR3 nucleotides read TGCAGCGTTGAAGATGAGCAAACGGCAGATACGCAGTATTTT. This chain links TRBV29-1 with TRBJ2-3; D is unclear. The CDR3 consists of 14 residues. Germline V gene lookup returns CDR1 SQVTM and CDR2 ANQGSEA. Trimming took off 0 bases at V and 4 bases at J, with 11 bases between the two ends.

The chain couples TRBV19 to TRBJ1-1; no firm D call. The V gene lost 6 bases and the J gene lost 1 base, with 15 bases spanning the gap. CDR3 length: 15 residues. Germline CDR1 and CDR2: LNHDA and SQIVND (reference sequence). The CDR3 here is CASSQSSSGNTEAFF. Written as DNA, the CDR3 is TGTGCCAGTAGCCAATCGAGCTCAGGGAACACTGAAGCTTTCTTT.

V and J are TRBV6-5 and TRBJ2-3; possible D gene TRBD1, 5 bases. The CDR3 extends over 14 amino acids. CDR1 is MNHEY, CDR2 SVGAGI, per germline. The V gene lost 4 bases and the J gene lost 0 bases, with 8 bases spanning the gap. CDR3 amino acids: CASSSGLSTDTQYF. The DNA for the CDR3 is TGTGCCAGCAGTTCAGGGCTGAGCACAGATACGCAGTATTTT.

The V call is TRBV7-9, the J call TRBJ1-5; tentative D call: TRBD1 (5 bases). Germline CDR1 and CDR2: SEHNR and FQNEAQ (reference sequence). The CDR3 has 16 amino acids. Trimming cost V 4 bases and J 6 bases, with 19 bases left between them. CDR3 protein: CASSSGGLGPGQPQHF. In DNA form, the CDR3 reads TGTGCCAGCAGCTCCGGGGGGTTAGGTCCTGGTCAGCCCCAGCATTTT. Full variable domain (rest looked up from reference TRBV7-9 and TRBJ1-5): DTGVSQNPRHKITKRGQNVTFRCDPISEHNRLYWYRQTLGQGPEFLTYFQNEAQLEKSRLLSDRFSAERPKGSFSTLEIQRTEQGDSAMYLCASSSGGLGPGQPQHFGDGTRLSIL.

This rearrangement joins TRBV5-5 to TRBJ2-7; D is unclear. Per germline, CDR1 SGHKS and CDR2 YYEKEE (reference sequence). Deletions cut 2 bases from V and 4 bases from J, with 7 bases between. This CDR3 region has 12 residues. This CDR3 is CASSFAAYEQYF. In DNA, the CDR3 is TGTGCCAGCAGCTTTGCCGCGTACGAGCAGTACTTC.

The chain combines TRBV3-1 (or the pseudogene TRBV3-2) with TRBJ2-3; 12 bases map to TRBD2. Trimming cost V 6 bases and J 3 bases; bases outside gene matches: 7. CDR1 and CDR2 from the germline V gene are LGHDT and YNNKEL (reference sequence). This CDR3 comprises 16 residues. As DNA, the CDR3 is TGTGCCAGCAGACCTAGCGGGGGGGCGAGGACAGATACGCAGTATTTT. It yields the protein CASRPSGGARTDTQYF.

The gene calls are TRBV5-1 and TRBJ1-4, with 7 bases that match TRBD1. V gave up 3 bases and J gave up 6 bases; unmatched junction bases: 5. The CDR3 is 14 residues long. Germline V gene lookup returns CDR1 SGHRS and CDR2 YFSETQ. CDR3 in DNA: TGCGCCAGCAGCTCCGGGACAGCGGATGAAAAACTGTTTTTT. Translated: CASSSGTADEKLFF.

This chain uses TRBV10-3 with TRBJ1-2, with 7 bases that match TRBD1. Trimming cost V 1 base and J 8 bases; bases outside gene matches: 7. The CDR3 has 14 amino acids. CDR1 and CDR2 from the germline V gene are ENHRY and SYGVKD. CDR3: CAISEYDRVGGYTF. The DNA for the CDR3 is TGTGCCATCAGTGAGTACGACAGGGTTGGCGGCTACACCTTC.

The chain has TRBV19 and TRBJ1-5; no clear D. Germline values: CDR1 LNHDA, CDR2 SQIVND (reference sequence). The CDR3 covers 17 residues. The V and J ends lost 5 bases and 7 bases respectively, with 24 bases between them. CDR3 amino acids: CASSPRHWQEVSQPQHF. DNA for the CDR3: TGTGCCAGTAGTCCTCGACATTGGCAGGAAGTGAGCCAGCCCCAGCATTTT.

The V call is TRBV2, the J call TRBJ1-2; D remains ambiguous. V lost 8 bases, J lost 4 bases, and 11 bases lay in between. The CDR3 consists of 12 residues. Germline CDR1 and CDR2: SNHLY and FYNNEI. CDR3 sequence reads: CASPEEIYGYTF. CDR3 nucleotides: TGTGCCAGCCCTGAGGAAATCTATGGCTACACCTTC.

The table lists this clone with a count of one. The V gene is TRBV14, the J gene TRBJ2-3, with D unclear. Germline CDR1 reads SGHDN; CDR2 reads FVKESK. This CDR3 contains 12 residues. Between the trimmed V and J ends, which lost 1 base and 7 bases, there was a span of 6 bases. The CDR3 reads CASSQVRNTQYF. As DNA, the CDR3 is TGTGCCAGCAGCCAAGTAAGGAATACGCAGTATTTT.

This chain joins TRBV7-2 and TRBJ2-2, with 15 bases matching TRBD2. The ends lost 6 bases at V and 5 bases at J; junction bases unmatched: 7. Germline CDR1 is SGHTA and CDR2 is FQGNSA. The CDR3 loop spans 17 amino acids. The CDR3 protein is CASRTGLAGGRTGELFF. For the CDR3, the DNA is TGTGCCAGCAGGACCGGACTAGCGGGGGGGCGAACCGGGGAGCTGTTTTTT.

This chain connects TRBV19 to TRBJ1-5, with D maybe TRBD1 (6 bases). The germline V gene has CDR1 LNHDA and CDR2 SQIVND (reference sequence). Trimming took off 10 bases at V and 1 base at J, with 14 bases between the two ends. The CDR3 has 14 residues. The CDR3: CATKDRLSNQPQHF. The CDR3 DNA sequence: TGTGCCACCAAGGACAGACTAAGCAATCAGCCCCAGCATTTT. Filled out from reference TRBV19 and TRBJ1-5, the complete variable domain reads DGGITQSPKYLFRKEGQNVTLSCEQNLNHDAMYWYRQDPGQGLRLIYYSQIVNDFQKGDIAEGYSVSREKKESFPLTVTSAQKNPTAFYLCATKDRLSNQPQHFGDGTRLSIL.